The clone carrying this T cell receptor beta chain was found many times. Its antigen is as yet unknown. This sample was included in a study of T cells in Graves' hyperthyroidism and ophthalmopathy. Study in general: Once the initial diagnosis was made, peripheral blood was obtained before any treatment. Overall study results and limits: Among clonotypes expanded in thyroid above 0.001, most were also found in blood.

Between the trimmed V and J ends, which lost 6 bases and 2 bases, there was a span of 10 bases. This CDR3 is 13 amino acids long. CDR1 is WSHSY and CDR2 is SAAADI in the germline V gene. The PBMCs were sourced from fresh peripheral blood (about 9.7 ml). Amplification of TCR beta CDR3 regions used RNA as the template. The TCR CDR3 first-round RT-PCR relied on the HTBI primer set. TCRdb called the multiplex PCR reads again in MiXCR, with one record for every CDR3 protein. In the table there are around 340,000 distinct CDR3 sequences, approximately 18% of which are singletons. This clonotype was sampled from a woman in her 30s with Graves' hyperthyroidism that later progressed to Graves' ophthalmopathy. The sequenced material came from blood. The chain links TRBV10-2 to TRBJ1-1; possibly TRBD1 for D (5 bases). Here the CDR3 reads CASRGAVNTEAFF. DNA of the CDR3: TGCGCCAGCAGAGGGGCAGTAAACACTGAAGCTTTCTTT.